This T cell receptor beta chain emerged from a study of blood T cells in healthy people across ages. Study-wide results and caveats: Getting older went along with TCR beta diversity per million T cells dropping roughly linearly.

This clonotype was detected only a few times. Its cognate antigen is unknown. Sample-barcoded 5' priming and a J-beta primer mix drove a second PCR of about 7 to 11 cycles. TCRdb passed the 5' RACE reads through MiXCR, listing each CDR3 protein once. In the table there are approximately 490,000 distinct CDR3 sequences, 24% of which are singletons. The same data also went into a second study, on T cells of mothers and their children.

This clonotype was obtained from a boy aged 5-17 years in good health. The sample comprised blood.

The CDR3 DNA reads TGTGCCAGCAGGCCTTCACAGGGAGATAATTCACCCCTCCACTTT. Its translation: CASRPSQGDNSPLHF. This chain joins TRBV6-6 and TRBJ1-6; the D gene is possibly TRBD1 (6 bases). The V end lost 6 bases, the J end lost 5 bases, and 14 bases lay between the germline ends. Germline V gene sequence: CDR1 MNHNY, CDR2 SVGAGI (reference sequence). The CDR3 has 15 amino acids.